The 13 T cell receptor beta chains given below trace back to one sample, sequenced in a study of blood T cells in healthy people across ages. Next came a second PCR, run for about 6 to 12 cycles, which used a sample-barcoded 5' primer along with a J-beta primer mix. A single record per CDR3 protein comes from TCRdb applying MiXCR to the 5' RACE reads. The sample holds over 1,500,000 distinct CDR3 sequences, about two fifths seen once. Sequenced: blood. The receptors here all came from a human donor in good health.

This clonotype was observed a handful of times. This rearrangement joins TRBV7-2 to TRBJ2-7; TRBD2 is a possible D gene (5 bases). The CDR3 has 14 residues. The V gene's germline CDR1 is SGHTA and CDR2 FQGNSA. The ends were cut back, 3 bases at V and 3 bases at J, with 12 bases in the middle. The CDR3 sequence is CASSFQNDYYEQYF. The CDR3 DNA is TGTGCCAGCAGCTTCCAAAATGACTACTACGAGCAGTACTTC.

The chain carries TRBV5-1 and TRBJ1-1; TRBD1 aligns across 12 bases. The junction had 10 bases not matched to a gene; V was cut back by 6 bases and J by 10 bases. Per germline, CDR1 SGHRS and CDR2 YFSETQ. The CDR3 is 14 amino acids. The CDR3 sequence is CASNPGQGASGAFF. The CDR3 DNA is TGCGCCAGCAATCCGGGACAGGGGGCGTCAGGAGCTTTCTTT.

A word on this clonotype: A much larger clone lies a single base off, so this may be a read error. The chain combines TRBV6-2 or TRBV6-3 with TRBJ2-7; D ambiguous. From germline, CDR1 is MNHEY and CDR2 SVGEGT. V lost 11 bases, J lost 3 bases, and 20 bases lay in between. CDR3 length: 14 amino acids. In DNA, the CDR3 is TGTGCCGGCACCAATGGTAGACTGCGCTACGAGCAGTACTTC. This codes for CAGTNGRLRYEQYF.

The V and J genes are TRBV10-3 and TRBJ2-3, with D unclear. Per germline, CDR1 ENHRY and CDR2 SYGVKD. V lost 5 bases and J lost 6, with 9 bases in between. The CDR3 covers 12 residues. The CDR3, as DNA: TGTGCCATCAGTAAGTTAGGGGATACGCAGTATTTT. This encodes CAISKLGDTQYF.

The CDR3 is CASSLADSTYEQYF. CDR3 nucleotide sequence: TGCGCCAGCAGCTTGGCCGACAGCACCTACGAGCAGTACTTC. The genes are TRBV5-1 and TRBJ2-7, with D possibly matching TRBD1 (5 bases). The CDR3 runs 14 residues. Between the trimmed V and J ends, which lost 0 bases and 2 bases, there was a span of 9 bases. Germline V gene data show CDR1 as SGHRS and CDR2 as YFSETQ.

The gene calls are TRBV10-2 and TRBJ1-2, with D maybe TRBD1 (5 bases). V dropped 8 bases and J dropped 4 bases, with 14 bases sitting between them. Germline V lookup: CDR1 WSHSY, CDR2 SAAADI. This CDR3 is built from 13 residues. CDR3 in DNA: TGCGCCAGCGTGCCGACAGACCGCTATGGCTACACCTTC. Its translation: CASVPTDRYGYTF.

The rearrangement uses TRBV5-6 and TRBJ2-7; D is perhaps TRBD2 (5 bases). Germline V lookup: CDR1 SGHDT, CDR2 YYEEEE. The CDR3 consists of 13 residues. Trimming shortened V by 4 bases and J by 3 bases, and 11 bases separated the two germline ends. The CDR3 DNA reads as TGTGCCAGCAGCGCTCTGGAGGACTACGAGCAGTACTTC. Translation: CASSALEDYEQYF.

This clonotype has at least ten counts. V is TRBV7-2 and J is TRBJ2-1; weak D call: TRBD2 (5 bases). V was cut by 6 bases and J by 0 bases, with 12 bases left in between. The CDR3 is 15 amino acids. Germline V gives CDR1 SGHTA, CDR2 FQGNSA. The CDR3 loop reads CASSGMGSSYNEQFF. CDR3 coding DNA: TGTGCCAGCAGTGGAATGGGGAGCTCCTACAATGAGCAGTTCTTC.

The chain has TRBV28 and TRBJ1-5; 9 nucleotides line up with TRBD1. V dropped 4 bases and J dropped 7; count of bases not matched to a gene: 5. This CDR3 has 14 amino acids. CDR1 is MDHEN, CDR2 SYDVKM, per germline. The CDR3 DNA reads as TGTGCCAGCAGTTCAACAGGGGGCGTCCAGCCCCAGCATTTT. As protein: CASSSTGGVQPQHF. The full variable domain, with the rest looked up from reference TRBV28 and TRBJ1-5, is DVKVTQSSRYLVKRTGEKVFLECVQDMDHENMFWYRQDPGLGLRLIYFSYDVKMKEKGDIPEGYSVSREKKERFSLILESASTNQTSMYLCASSSTGGVQPQHFGDGTRLSIL.

The count of this clonotype is one. The genes are TRBV5-1 and TRBJ2-4; D is unclear. The V gene's germline CDR1 is SGHRS and CDR2 YFSETQ. V lost 0 bases to trimming and J lost 9 bases, with 13 bases between them. CDR3 length: 14 amino acids. CDR3 bases: TGCGCCAGCAGCTTGGAGGCCTCCGAAACCATTCAGTACTTC. This codes for CASSLEASETIQYF.

The chain is built from TRBV25-1 and TRBJ2-1, with D hard to call. This CDR3 region has 17 residues. V shed 0 bases and J shed 0 bases, with 12 bases lying between them. The germline V gene has CDR1 MGHDK and CDR2 SYGVNS. The CDR3 bases are TGTGCCAGCAGTGAATATTTCCGGACCTCCTCCTACAATGAGCAGTTCTTC. Its translation: CASSEYFRTSSYNEQFF.

To note about this clonotype: A much larger clonotype is one base distant, so this may be a read error. The chain is built from TRBV19 and TRBJ2-6; D perhaps matches TRBD1 (6 bases). CDR3 length: 15 amino acids. Trimming took off 6 bases at V and 3 bases at J, with 12 bases between the two ends. The germline gives CDR1 LNHDA, CDR2 SQIVND (reference sequence). CDR3 region: CASRIPGDGANVLTF. In nucleotides, the CDR3 is TGTGCCAGTAGGATCCCAGGGGATGGGGCCAACGTCCTGACTTTC.

As regards this clonotype: Likely a read error: the CDR3 ends without its conserved phenylalanine or tryptophan. The chain has TRBV24-1 and TRBJ1-2; perhaps TRBD1 as D (5 bases). The germline V gene has CDR1 KGHDR and CDR2 SFDVKD. This CDR3 spans 13 amino acids. Between the trimmed V and J ends, which lost 4 bases and 4 bases, there was a span of 9 bases. DNA for the CDR3: TGTGCCACCAGTGAATCGGGACTCTATGGCTACACCTGC. Encoded protein: CATSESGLYGYTC.